The 8 T cell receptor beta chains given below trace back to one sample, sequenced in a study of cytotoxic CD8 clonotypes in ibrutinib-treated CLL. Measured with immunoSEQ multiplex PCR; TCRdb has only the in-frame clones, and not every one. This table has around 70,000 clones, roughly nine tenths appearing once. The sample consisted of PBMCs, taken after 12 months of ibrutinib treatment. The receptors stem from a human donor with chronic lymphocytic leukemia.

The CDR3 loop is CASSEGAGQGNTEAFF. The CDR3 DNA reads TGTGCCAGCAGCGAGGGGGCAGGGCAAGGGAACACTGAAGCTTTCTTT. The rearrangement joins TRBV9 to TRBJ1-1, with TRBD1 identical over 7 bases. The CDR3 is 16 residues long. Germline V CDR1 and CDR2: SGDLS, YYNGEE. The V segment lost 3 bases and the J segment 1 base; nucleotides outside the gene matches: 9.

This CDR3 reads CASSEVGGSSYEQYF. CDR3 DNA: TGTGCCAGCAGTGAAGTAGGGGGAAGCTCCTACGAGCAGTACTTC. This chain links TRBV6-1 with TRBJ2-7, with a possible D match to TRBD1 (6 bases). CDR1 and CDR2 from the germline V gene are MNHNS and SASEGT. V was cut by 1 base and J by 0 bases, with 10 bases left in between. The CDR3 is made up of 15 amino acids.

The chain joins TRBV7-9 to TRBJ2-1, with D tentatively TRBD2 (5 bases). The length of the CDR3 is 16 residues. The V end lost 4 bases, the J end lost 2 bases, and 15 bases lay between the germline ends. The V gene's germline CDR1 is SEHNR and CDR2 FQNEAQ (reference sequence). CDR3 nucleotide sequence: TGTGCCAGCAGCTCACGACTAAGCGGAGCCTACAATGAGCAGTTCTTC. Amino acid sequence: CASSSRLSGAYNEQFF.

The chain carries TRBV6-5 and TRBJ2-1, with D maybe TRBD2 (5 bases). V was trimmed by 11 bases and J by 5 bases, leaving 7 bases between them. The germline gives CDR1 MNHEY, CDR2 SVGAGI. The CDR3 is 10 residues long. Here the CDR3 reads CAAGNNEQFF. As DNA, the CDR3 is TGTGCCGCGGGCAACAATGAGCAGTTCTTC.

This chain uses TRBV30 with TRBJ2-3; 8 bases align to TRBD1. In germline, CDR1 is GTSNPN, CDR2 SVGIG (reference sequence). The CDR3 extends over 13 amino acids. With V trimmed by 4 bases and J by 1 base, 1 base remained unmatched. CDR3 sequence reads: CAWTTGGTDTQYF. CDR3 in DNA: TGTGCCTGGACGACAGGGGGCACAGATACGCAGTATTTT. Full variable domain (outside the CDR3, taken from reference TRBV30 and TRBJ2-3): SQTIHQWPATLVQPVGSPLSLECTVEGTSNPNLYWYRQAAGRGLQLLFYSVGIGQISSEVPQNLSASRPQDRQFILSSKKLLLSDSGFYLCAWTTGGTDTQYFGPGTRLTVL.

V gene TRBV5-1 combines with J gene TRBJ2-7; TRBD2 aligns across 9 bases. CDR3 length equals 18 residues. The junction had 10 bases not matched to a gene; V was cut back by 0 bases and J by 0 bases. Germline CDR1 is SGHRS and CDR2 is YFSETQ. The CDR3 region has the DNA TGCGCCAGCAGCTTGGTACCTAGCGGGGACCTCCCCTCCTACGAGCAGTACTTC. Translation gives CASSLVPSGDLPSYEQYF.

The V and J genes are TRBV9 and TRBJ1-1; D is undetermined. Germline lookup yields CDR1 SGDLS and CDR2 YYNGEE. This CDR3 is 13 amino acids long. The V and J ends lost 0 bases and 4 bases respectively, with 7 bases between them. CDR3 sequence: CASSVATGTEAFF. In DNA, the CDR3 is TGTGCCAGCAGCGTAGCTACGGGCACTGAAGCTTTCTTT. Variable domain in full (rest from reference TRBV9 and TRBJ1-1): DSGVTQTPKHLITATGQRVTLRCSPRSGDLSVYWYQQSLDQGLQFLIQYYNGEERAKGNILERFSAQQFPDLHSELNLSSLELGDSALYFCASSVATGTEAFFGQGTRLTVV.

The rearrangement uses TRBV18 and TRBJ2-7; D is possibly TRBD1 or TRBD2 (5 bases each). The CDR3 extends over 13 amino acids. V lost 1 base to trimming and J lost 4 bases, with 8 bases between them. Per germline, CDR1 KGHSH and CDR2 LQKENI. The CDR3 DNA is TGTGCCAGCTCACCACAGGGGACGTACGAGCAGTACTTC. This sequence encodes CASSPQGTYEQYF.